The rows below give T cell receptor beta chains drawn from one sample of a study of shared clonotypes between healthy human individuals. This table comes from immunoSEQ multiplex PCR, and its TCRdb copy is limited to in-frame clones, with some not included. The table has a few million clones, more than 90% seen once. The source material was naive CD4+ T cells sorted from blood. The receptors here all came from a man between 18 and 29 years old in good health. CDR3s include the opening cysteine and the closing phenylalanine or tryptophan. A D gene is named only where the DNA matches it firmly. Size is stated for part of the rows, as once, few or many counts, or as a class when the clone is expanded.

V gene	J gene	clone size	D gene	CDR3 protein	CDR3 DNA
TRBV6-1	TRBJ2-5	NA	NA	CASSERPGWEQETQYF	TGTGCCAGCAGTGAACGGCCAGGGTGGGAGCAAGAGACCCAGTACTTC
TRBV6-1	TRBJ2-7	NA	TRBD2	CASSDRLAGTYEQYF	TGTGCCAGCAGTGATCGACTAGCGGGAACCTACGAGCAGTACTTC
TRBV7-9	TRBJ2-3	NA	TRBD2	CASIQAGNTDTQYF	TGTGCCAGCATCCAAGCGGGAAACACAGATACGCAGTATTTT
TRBV2	TRBJ2-7	NA	TRBD2	CASRLNSGSLYEQYF	TGTGCCAGCAGGCTAAATAGCGGGAGTCTCTACGAGCAGTACTTC
TRBV9	TRBJ1-2	NA	TRBD1	CASTGTGANYGYTF	TGTGCCAGCACCGGGACAGGAGCTAACTATGGCTACACCTTC
TRBV6-5	TRBJ2-5	NA	NA	CASSYSSWAETQYF	TGTGCCAGCAGTTACTCTTCATGGGCGGAGACCCAGTACTTC
TRBV18	TRBJ1-1	NA	NA	CASSPLTGNTEAFF	TGTGCCAGCTCACCTTTGACAGGAAACACTGAAGCTTTCTTT
TRBV7-2	TRBJ2-5	NA	NA	CASSLSTGRGQETQYF	TGTGCCAGCAGCTTAAGCACAGGGAGGGGTCAAGAGACCCAGTACTTC
TRBV28	TRBJ2-4	NA	TRBD1	CASSLVQGKNIQYF	TGTGCCAGCAGTTTAGTACAGGGGAAAAACATTCAGTACTTC
TRBV18	TRBJ2-2	NA	NA	CASSPVSGELFF	TGTGCCAGCTCACCAGTCTCCGGGGAGCTGTTTTTT
TRBV27	TRBJ1-2	NA	TRBD1	CASSLFGQGASGYTF	TGTGCCAGCAGTTTATTCGGACAGGGGGCGAGTGGCTACACCTTC
TRBV7-9	TRBJ1-6	NA	TRBD1	CASSLGSGGLSSYNSPLHF	TGTGCCAGCAGCTTAGGATCAGGGGGCCTTAGCTCCTATAATTCACCCCTCCACTTT
TRBV11-2	TRBJ1-4	NA	NA	CASSQNIGGANNEKLFF	TGTGCCAGCAGCCAAAATATCGGAGGGGCGAATAATGAAAAACTGTTTTTT
TRBV30	TRBJ1-2	NA	NA	CAWSKDSPRGRSYGYTF	TGTGCCTGGAGTAAAGACAGTCCCCGGGGGCGTAGCTATGGCTACACCTTC
TRBV7-2	TRBJ1-1	few	NA	CASSVATEAFF	TGTGCCAGCAGCGTGGCCACTGAAGCTTTCTTT
TRBV2	TRBJ2-3	NA	TRBD1	CASKNRGGTDTQYF	TGTGCCAGCAAGAACAGGGGTGGGACAGATACGCAGTATTTT
TRBV4-1	TRBJ1-1	NA	NA	CASSQVPQGFVSPYTEAFF	TGCGCCAGCAGCCAAGTGCCCCAGGGGTTTGTCTCCCCATACACTGAAGCTTTCTTT
TRBV4-3	TRBJ2-6	NA	NA	CASSQAGPSSGANVLTF	TGCGCCAGCAGCCAGGCCGGGCCGAGCTCTGGGGCCAACGTCCTGACTTTC
TRBV30	TRBJ1-4	NA	TRBD1	CAWSRGQGGGKLFF	TGTGCCTGGAGTAGGGGACAGGGGGGAGGAAAACTGTTTTTT
TRBV28	TRBJ1-1	NA	NA	CASSLLTGTEAFF	TGTGCCAGCAGTTTACTGACGGGGACTGAAGCTTTCTTT
TRBV6-5	TRBJ2-7	NA	NA	CASRSPRGEQYF	TGTGCCAGCAGATCCCCTAGGGGCGAGCAGTACTTC
TRBV29-1	TRBJ2-3	few	NA	CSVEGRSTDTQYF	TGCAGCGTTGAGGGTCGTAGCACAGATACGCAGTATTTT
TRBV27	TRBJ1-6	NA	TRBD1	CASSFGGQINSPLHF	TGTGCCAGCAGCTTCGGGGGACAGATTAATTCACCCCTCCACTTT
TRBV9	TRBJ2-5	NA	TRBD2	CASSVVGTSGKETQYF	TGTGCCAGCAGCGTAGTGGGGACTAGCGGTAAAGAGACCCAGTACTTC
TRBV11-2	TRBJ1-4	NA	NA	CASSLGGSEKLFF	TGTGCCAGCAGCTTAGGGGGGAGTGAAAAACTGTTTTTT
TRBV5-1	TRBJ2-7	NA	NA	CASSPDGPYEQYF	TGCGCCAGCAGCCCGGACGGGCCCTACGAGCAGTACTTC
TRBV4-1	TRBJ2-1	NA	NA	CASSQGQDSYNEQFF	TGCGCCAGCAGCCAAGGTCAGGACTCCTACAATGAGCAGTTCTTC
TRBV29-1	TRBJ1-3	once	NA	CSVVGRLSGNTIYF	TGCAGCGTTGTGGGCAGACTCTCTGGAAACACCATATATTTT
TRBV7-9	TRBJ2-7	NA	TRBD2	CASGLAGANEQYF	TGTGCCAGTGGACTAGCGGGAGCAAATGAGCAGTACTTC
TRBV4-1	TRBJ1-2	once	NA	CASSQVERYGYTF	TGCGCCAGCAGCCAAGTAGAGAGATATGGCTACACCTTC
TRBV6-1	TRBJ2-7	NA	NA	CASSVTGTYEQYF	TGTGCCAGCAGTGTCACAGGAACCTACGAGCAGTACTTC
TRBV5-1	TRBJ1-5	NA	NA	CASSLGAVGQGGNQPQHF	TGCGCCAGCAGCTTGGGGGCAGTAGGGCAAGGTGGCAATCAGCCCCAGCATTTT
TRBV19	TRBJ1-6	once	NA	CASSIDAGRTRYNSPLHF	TGTGCCAGTAGTATAGATGCGGGGAGGACGAGATATAATTCACCCCTCCACTTT
TRBV18	TRBJ2-1	NA	NA	CASSPEAGAGNEQFF	TGTGCCAGCTCACCAGAGGCAGGGGCGGGCAATGAGCAGTTCTTC
TRBV30	TRBJ2-3	NA	NA	CAWRPATDTQYF	TGTGCCTGGCGCCCCGCCACAGATACGCAGTATTTT
TRBV7-8	TRBJ2-7	NA	TRBD1	CASSYRGPGTLEQYF	TGTGCCAGCAGCTACAGGGGCCCCGGGACCCTCGAGCAGTACTTC
TRBV11-3	TRBJ2-3	NA	NA	CASSLAGTSTDTQYF	TGTGCCAGCAGCTTAGCGGGGACTAGCACAGATACGCAGTATTTT
TRBV13	TRBJ2-1	NA	TRBD2	CASSLGTSGSSEQFF	TGTGCCAGCAGCTTGGGGACTAGCGGGAGCAGTGAGCAGTTCTTC
TRBV6-5	TRBJ1-2	NA	TRBD1	CAIRDRANYGYTF	TGTGCCATCCGGGACAGGGCAAACTATGGCTACACCTTC
TRBV27	TRBJ2-5	NA	TRBD2	CASSFWGAGDRETQYF	TGTGCCAGCAGTTTTTGGGGAGCGGGAGACCGAGAGACCCAGTACTTC
TRBV2	TRBJ2-3	NA	NA	CASSGGATYTDTQYF	TGTGCCAGCAGTGGCGGGGCTACATACACAGATACGCAGTATTTT
TRBV27	TRBJ1-1	NA	NA	CASRPPGQLDTEAFF	TGTGCCAGCAGGCCCCCCGGACAGTTAGACACTGAAGCTTTCTTT
TRBV7-9	TRBJ2-7	once	NA	CASSSRDTHVGEQYF	TGTGCCAGCAGCAGCCGGGACACTCACGTGGGGGAGCAGTACTTC
TRBV5-4	TRBJ1-5	NA	TRBD1	CASSSGQGINQPQHF	TGTGCCAGCAGCTCTGGACAGGGGATAAATCAGCCCCAGCATTTT
TRBV30	TRBJ1-4	NA	NA	CAWTRDNEKLFF	TGTGCCTGGACGCGAGATAATGAAAAACTGTTTTTT
TRBV4-3	TRBJ2-1	NA	TRBD2	CASSRLAGGPGNEQFF	TGCGCCAGCAGCCGACTAGCGGGAGGGCCGGGGAATGAGCAGTTCTTC
TRBV5-5	TRBJ2-5	NA	TRBD2	CASSFSGGLGETQYF	TGTGCCAGCAGCTTTTCGGGGGGGCTTGGAGAGACCCAGTACTTC
TRBV7-6	TRBJ2-3	once	NA	CASTKRREALTDTQYF	TGTGCCAGCACCAAGCGGAGGGAGGCCCTCACAGATACGCAGTATTTT
TRBV7-2	TRBJ1-2	NA	NA	CASSSTVYGYTF	TGTGCCAGCAGCTCAACCGTATATGGCTACACCTTC
TRBV18	TRBJ2-7	NA	NA	CASSPSTGAFSYEQYF	TGTGCCAGCTCACCATCGACAGGTGCTTTCTCCTACGAGCAGTACTTC
TRBV19	TRBJ1-4	NA	NA	CASSTLRTENEKLFF	TGTGCCAGTAGTACTTTGAGAACGGAAAATGAAAAACTGTTTTTT
TRBV28	TRBJ2-5	NA	TRBD1	CASRTTGVETQYF	TGTGCCAGCAGGACTACAGGGGTTGAGACCCAGTACTTC
TRBV15	TRBJ1-1	NA	TRBD1	CATSSGQGKATEAFF	TGTGCCACCAGCAGCGGACAGGGTAAAGCGACTGAAGCTTTCTTT
TRBV5-1	TRBJ1-5	few	NA	CASSPEGGNQPQHF	TGCGCCAGCAGCCCAGAGGGGGGCAATCAGCCCCAGCATTTT
TRBV6-5	TRBJ2-7	NA	TRBD1	CASKPGQGPYEQYF	TGTGCCAGCAAACCGGGACAGGGGCCATACGAGCAGTACTTC
TRBV14	TRBJ2-1	NA	TRBD2	CASSQGSGSSNEQFF	TGTGCCAGCAGCCAAGGTAGCGGGAGCTCGAATGAGCAGTTCTTC
TRBV10-1	TRBJ2-2	NA	NA	CASSPGILNTGELFF	TGCGCCAGCAGTCCTGGAATACTGAACACCGGGGAGCTGTTTTTT